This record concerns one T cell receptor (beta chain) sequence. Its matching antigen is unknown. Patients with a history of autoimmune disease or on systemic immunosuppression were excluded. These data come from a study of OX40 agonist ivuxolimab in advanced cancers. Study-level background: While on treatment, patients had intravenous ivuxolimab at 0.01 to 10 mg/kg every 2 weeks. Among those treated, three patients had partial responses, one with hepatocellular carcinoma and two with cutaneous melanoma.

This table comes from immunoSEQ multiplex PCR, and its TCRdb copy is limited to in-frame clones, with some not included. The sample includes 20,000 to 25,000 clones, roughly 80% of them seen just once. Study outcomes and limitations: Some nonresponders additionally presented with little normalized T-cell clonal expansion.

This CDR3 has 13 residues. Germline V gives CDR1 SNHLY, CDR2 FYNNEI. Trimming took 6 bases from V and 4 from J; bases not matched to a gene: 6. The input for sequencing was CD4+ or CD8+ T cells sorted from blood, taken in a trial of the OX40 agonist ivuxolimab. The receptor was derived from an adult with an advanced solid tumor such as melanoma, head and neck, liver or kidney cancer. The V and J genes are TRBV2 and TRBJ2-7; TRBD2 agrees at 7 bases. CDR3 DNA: TGTGCCAGCAGGGGAGGGACTTTATACGAGCAGTACTTC. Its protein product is CASRGGTLYEQYF.